These 8 T cell receptor beta chains originate from one sample sequenced in a study of response to subunit inactivated influenza vaccine. TCRdb called the RT-PCR reads again in MiXCR, with one record for every CDR3 protein. The sample records under 500,000 distinct CDR3 sequences, approximately 11% being singletons. The sample was PBMCs from blood, taken 45 days after vaccination. The receptor set was obtained from a man aged 50 to 60 who received an inactivated influenza vaccine.

This clonotype was counted a few times. The chain employs TRBV12-3 or TRBV12-4 and TRBJ2-7; 11 positions agree with TRBD2. This CDR3 has 16 residues. V lost 4 bases and J lost 1; bases outside the gene matches: 6. As DNA, the CDR3 is TGTGCCAGCAGTTCACGACTAGCGGGACGGTCCTACGAGCAGTACTTC. Its translation: CASSSRLAGRSYEQYF.

This sequence joins TRBV5-1 and TRBJ1-6, with 7 positions matching TRBD1. The V gene's germline CDR1 is SGHRS and CDR2 YFSETQ. The CDR3 has 15 residues. V was pared by 2 bases and J by 8 bases, with 7 bases of the junction left unmatched. DNA of the CDR3: TGCGCCAGCAGCTTCGGGGGACAGAAGGATTCACCCCTCCACTTT. This codes for CASSFGGQKDSPLHF.

The chain combines TRBV12-3 or TRBV12-4 with TRBJ1-2; D not resolved. This CDR3 has 11 residues. V lost 8 bases to trimming and J lost 7 bases, with 11 bases between them. This chain's CDR3 is CASLKGFGYTF. The CDR3 DNA reads as TGTGCCAGCCTAAAGGGTTTTGGCTACACCTTC.

This chain connects TRBV6-1 to TRBJ1-2; TRBD1 is a possible D gene (6 bases). The CDR3 has 17 amino acids. V was trimmed by 6 bases and J by 0 bases, leaving 20 bases between them. Germline loops: CDR1 MNHNS, CDR2 SASEGT. The CDR3 DNA follows: TGTGCCAGCAGGCAGCGGGGAGCGGGGGGCTCTAACTATGGCTACACCTTC. It specifies CASRQRGAGGSNYGYTF.

The rearrangement joins TRBV28 to TRBJ2-7; 7 bases match TRBD1. Germline V gene sequence: CDR1 MDHEN, CDR2 SYDVKM. CDR3 length: 14 residues. V was pared by 10 bases and J by 2 bases, with 11 bases of the junction left unmatched. The CDR3 protein is CAMGLRGSPYEQYF. The CDR3 bases are TGTGCCATGGGCCTCAGGGGGTCCCCCTACGAGCAGTACTTC.

V is TRBV6-5 and J is TRBJ2-4; tentative D call: TRBD2 (5 bases). The CDR3 consists of 13 residues. With 2 bases removed from V and 9 bases from J, the gap between germline ends came to 11 bases. The germline CDR1 and CDR2 sequences are MNHEY and SVGAGI. CDR3 in DNA: TGTGCCAGCAGTTACGGAGGCTACGGCATTCAGTACTTC. It specifies CASSYGGYGIQYF.

This clonotype has ten or more counts. The genes are TRBV18 and TRBJ2-1; D not resolved. The V gene's germline CDR1 is KGHSH and CDR2 LQKENI. V lost 8 bases, J lost 5 bases, and 7 bases lay in between. This CDR3 is 11 amino acids long. CDR3 in DNA: TGTGCCAGCAGCCCGGACAATGAGCAGTTCTTC. The encoded protein is CASSPDNEQFF.

The table lists this clonotype with many counts. The chain joins TRBV9 to TRBJ2-1; TRBD1 matches at 7 bases. The CDR3 runs to 16 residues. Looked up from germline, CDR1 is SGDLS and CDR2 is YYNGEE. The ends lost 3 bases at V and 3 bases at J; junction bases unmatched: 9. CDR3 in amino acids: CASSAQTGNFYNEQFF. CDR3 DNA sequence: TGTGCCAGCAGCGCCCAGACAGGGAACTTCTACAATGAGCAGTTCTTC.